The 20 T cell receptor beta chains presented below share a single source sample, sequenced in a study of shared clonotypes between healthy human individuals. Here immunoSEQ multiplex PCR was the method, and the copy in TCRdb shows in-frame clones only, minus some. There are about 2.5 million clones in the sample; 85% to 95% occur only once, and about 0.41% lies in the top ten. Sequenced sample: naive CD4+ T cells from PBMCs. Subset specified: CD45RA+ positively selected. These receptors were taken from a man between 18 and 29 years old in good health. Some clones in this sample may be carry-over from other donors' samples.

The chain is built from TRBV7-3 and TRBJ2-1; D not certain. The ends were cut back, 2 bases at V and 0 bases at J, with 5 bases in the middle. The CDR3 contains 14 residues. Germline assignment: CDR1 SGHTA and CDR2 FQGTGA. This CDR3 is CASSLRHSYNEQFF. CDR3 DNA: TGTGCCAGCAGCTTACGGCACTCCTACAATGAGCAGTTCTTC.

The genes are TRBV11-2 and TRBJ2-2; 7 bases are a match to TRBD2. Germline loops: CDR1 SGHAT, CDR2 FQNNGV. The V segment lost 1 base and the J segment 3 bases; nucleotides outside the gene matches: 8. This CDR3 comprises 17 residues. The CDR3 DNA is TGTGCCAGCAGCTTAGTGCGGGCTAGCGGCCACACCGGGGAGCTGTTTTTT. It specifies CASSLVRASGHTGELFF.

This sequence joins TRBV6-1 and TRBJ2-5, with D possibly called TRBD1 or TRBD2 (5 bases each). This CDR3 is 14 amino acids long. Trimming left V 7 bases short and J 1 base short, with 13 bases between. The germline gives CDR1 MNHNS, CDR2 SASEGT. The CDR3, as DNA: TGTGCCAGCATATCGGGGCGACTCCAAGAGACCCAGTACTTC. This codes for CASISGRLQETQYF.

CDR3 nucleotides: TGTGCCAGCAGCCAGGCTAAGTGGGGGCAATACCCAGATACGCAGTATTTT. Protein product: CASSQAKWGQYPDTQYF. This chain joins TRBV5-8 and TRBJ2-3, with a weak D call TRBD1 (6 bases). The CDR3 covers 17 residues. Germline V gene lookup returns CDR1 SGHTS and CDR2 YDEGEE. Trimming removed 4 bases at V and 4 bases at J, with 22 bases between.

With respect to this clone: Different DNA sequences within this sample yield the same CDR3. This chain's CDR3 is CASTRGYGYTF. CDR3 coding DNA: TGTGCCAGCACGAGGGGATATGGCTACACCTTC. The rearrangement joins TRBV28 to TRBJ1-2, with TRBD1 as a possible D gene (5 bases). V lost 7 bases and J lost 5, with 8 bases in between. The CDR3 loop spans 11 amino acids. CDR1 and CDR2 (germline): MDHEN, SYDVKM.

This chain joins TRBV4-1 and TRBJ1-4; D gene unclear. Germline V gene lookup returns CDR1 MGHRA and CDR2 YSYEKL. The CDR3 spans 14 residues. V lost 1 base and J lost 8, with 11 bases in between. The CDR3 spells CASSQGGEGEKLFF. CDR3 DNA sequence: TGCGCCAGCAGCCAAGGCGGGGAGGGAGAAAAACTGTTTTTT.

In this sample, this clone turned up once. V and J are TRBV5-1 and TRBJ1-2; TRBD1 is a possible D gene (6 bases). The CDR3 consists of 16 residues. Germline values: CDR1 SGHRS, CDR2 YFSETQ. The V and J ends lost 4 bases and 6 bases respectively, with 22 bases between them. Here the CDR3 reads CASSPQNQYTGNGYTF. The DNA of the CDR3 is TGCGCCAGCAGCCCCCAGAACCAATATACAGGGAATGGCTACACCTTC.

Concerning this clone itself: The sample holds other DNA sequences that translate to the same CDR3. The rearrangement links TRBV19 to TRBJ2-7, with 8 positions matching TRBD1. Germline assignment: CDR1 LNHDA and CDR2 SQIVND (reference sequence). V lost 5 bases, J lost 1 base, and 4 bases stayed unmatched. The CDR3 spans 14 residues. DNA for the CDR3: TGTGCCAGTAGTCCGCAGGGGGCATCCTACGAGCAGTACTTC. Amino acids: CASSPQGASYEQYF.

The genes are TRBV18 and TRBJ1-4, with 10 bases fitting TRBD1. The CDR3 is made up of 15 amino acids. Germline lookup yields CDR1 KGHSH and CDR2 LQKENI. V gave up 5 bases and J gave up 5 bases; unmatched junction bases: 5. The CDR3 region is CASSIKGQGNEKLFF. CDR3 nucleotide sequence: TGTGCCAGCTCAATCAAGGGACAGGGGAATGAAAAACTGTTTTTT.

The chain has TRBV4-1 and TRBJ1-2, with D possibly matching TRBD1 (5 bases). Germline CDR1 reads MGHRA; CDR2 reads YSYEKL. CDR3 length equals 16 residues. V was trimmed by 0 bases and J by 2 bases, leaving 13 bases between them. The CDR3 DNA reads as TGCGCCAGCAGCCAAGAATGGGGACGGAAGAACTATGGCTACACCTTC. This codes for CASSQEWGRKNYGYTF.

J is TRBJ1-1 and V is TRBV29-1; no firm D call. CDR1 is SQVTM and CDR2 is ANQGSEA in the germline V gene. Trimming stripped 3 bases from V and 1 base from J, with 12 bases between. This CDR3 is built from 14 residues. CDR3 residues: CSVEWRGANTEAFF. In DNA, the CDR3 is TGCAGCGTTGAGTGGAGAGGAGCGAACACTGAAGCTTTCTTT.

CDR3 sequence: CASSPPSGRAGTDTQYF. CDR3 DNA sequence: TGTGCCAGCAGTCCCCCTAGCGGGAGGGCCGGCACAGATACGCAGTATTTT. The chain is built from TRBV28 and TRBJ2-3; TRBD2 matches 12 bases. Germline V gene sequence: CDR1 MDHEN, CDR2 SYDVKM. The CDR3 contains 17 residues. V lost 5 bases and J lost 1; bases outside the gene matches: 7.

The J gene is TRBJ2-7, the V gene TRBV7-9; D remains unclear. Germline CDR1 is SEHNR and CDR2 is FQNEAQ (reference sequence). V dropped 2 bases and J dropped 7 bases, with 6 bases sitting between them. The length of the CDR3 is 11 residues. CDR3 nucleotides: TGTGCCAGCAGCTTACAACAGGAGCAGTACTTC. Translating it yields CASSLQQEQYF.

The genes are TRBV7-6 and TRBJ2-7; 9 bases agree with TRBD2. Germline V lookup: CDR1 SGHVS, CDR2 FNYEAQ. The CDR3 consists of 13 residues. With 5 bases clipped from V and 3 bases from J, the junction kept 2 bases outside the gene matches. The CDR3 region is CASSLTSGYEQYF. The CDR3 region has the DNA TGTGCCAGCAGCCTGACTAGCGGCTACGAGCAGTACTTC.

V and J are TRBV4-1 and TRBJ1-1; 7 bases align to TRBD1. Germline-derived CDR1 and CDR2 are MGHRA and YSYEKL. The CDR3 length is 18 residues. J lost 4 bases, V lost 3 bases, and 17 bases had no gene match. In DNA form, the CDR3 reads TGCGCCAGCAGCCACGGATTCGGTGGGCAGGGGGTTACCACTGAAGCTTTCTTT. Translated: CASSHGFGGQGVTTEAFF.

V and J are TRBV30 and TRBJ1-2, with TRBD1 identical over 9 bases. This CDR3 spans 14 amino acids. The germline V gene has CDR1 GTSNPN and CDR2 SVGIG (reference sequence). V lost 7 bases, J lost 6 bases, and 12 bases stayed unmatched. The CDR3 region is CAFPRDRERNGYTF. The CDR3 DNA follows: TGTGCCTTTCCCCGGGACAGGGAAAGAAATGGCTACACCTTC. Supplemented by reference TRBV30 and TRBJ1-2, the full variable domain reads SQTIHQWPATLVQPVGSPLSLECTVEGTSNPNLYWYRQAAGRGLQLLFYSVGIGQISSEVPQNLSASRPQDRQFILSSKKLLLSDSGFYLCAFPRDRERNGYTFGSGTRLTVV.

The chain recombines TRBV18 with TRBJ2-3; 7 bases align to TRBD1. The J segment lost 0 bases and the V segment lost 3 bases, leaving 9 bases of the junction unmatched. The CDR3 is made up of 17 amino acids. Germline values: CDR1 KGHSH, CDR2 LQKENI. The CDR3 DNA follows: TGTGCCAGCTCACCCCAAGACAGGGCTTGGAGCACAGATACGCAGTATTTT. It specifies CASSPQDRAWSTDTQYF. The full variable domain, its missing parts supplied by reference TRBV18 and TRBJ2-3, is NAGVMQNPRHLVRRRGQEARLRCSPMKGHSHVYWYRQLPEEGLKFMVYLQKENIIDESGMPKERFSAEFPKEGPSILRIQQVVRGDSAAYFCASSPQDRAWSTDTQYFGPGTRLTVL.

This chain links TRBV9 with TRBJ2-1; 9 bases map to TRBD2. V shed 0 bases and J 7 bases; nucleotides not matched to a gene: 8. Looked up from germline, CDR1 is SGDLS and CDR2 is YYNGEE. There are 16 residues in the CDR3. For the CDR3, the DNA is TGTGCCAGCAGCGTAGCTTGGGCGGGAGGGCAGAATGAGCAGTTCTTC. It codes for CASSVAWAGGQNEQFF.

This clone is a singleton in its sample. The rearrangement links TRBV6-5 to TRBJ2-3; D may be TRBD2 (5 bases). The CDR3 runs 15 residues. CDR1 and CDR2 (germline): MNHEY, SVGAGI. V lost 0 bases, J lost 2 bases, and 9 bases lay in between. The CDR3 sequence is CASSYSSGFTDTQYF. CDR3 sequence (DNA): TGTGCCAGCAGTTACTCGAGCGGATTCACAGATACGCAGTATTTT.

This rearrangement joins TRBV7-9 to TRBJ2-6; D call uncertain. Trimming removed 5 bases at V and 4 bases at J, with 9 bases between. Germline CDR1 SEHNR, CDR2 FQNEAQ (reference sequence). The CDR3 consists of 14 residues. This chain's CDR3 is CASSPATGANVLTF. The CDR3, as DNA: TGTGCCAGCAGCCCTGCTACCGGGGCCAACGTCCTGACTTTC.